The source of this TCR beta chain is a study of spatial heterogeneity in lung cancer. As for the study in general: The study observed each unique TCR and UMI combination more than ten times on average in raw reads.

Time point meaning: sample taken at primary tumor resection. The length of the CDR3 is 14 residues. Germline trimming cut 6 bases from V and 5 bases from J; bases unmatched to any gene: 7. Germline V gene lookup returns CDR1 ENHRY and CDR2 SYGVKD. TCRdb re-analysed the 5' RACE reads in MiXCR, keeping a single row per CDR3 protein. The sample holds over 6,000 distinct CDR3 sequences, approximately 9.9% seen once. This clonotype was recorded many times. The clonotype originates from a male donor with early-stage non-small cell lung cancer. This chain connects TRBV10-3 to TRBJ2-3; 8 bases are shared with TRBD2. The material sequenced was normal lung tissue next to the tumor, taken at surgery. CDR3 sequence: CAIRPGLDIDTQYF. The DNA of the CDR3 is TGTGCCATCAGGCCGGGACTAGACATAGATACGCAGTATTTT.